This TCR beta chain was obtained from a study of read filtering for tumor transcriptome and immune sequencing. Study-level information: Whole-transcriptome libraries were prepared after DNase treatment.

General observations from the study: The sorted CD138-negative fraction was a mixed bone marrow immune population, not purified T cells. Without single-read clonotypes, shared clonotype proportions correlated more between IR-seq and RNA-seq. Single-read clonotypes: about 81.9% of IR-seq clonotypes (around 3.4% of reads), roughly 70% of RNA-seq clonotypes (nearly 45% of reads).

The CDR3 loop spans 12 amino acids. V was pared by 2 bases and J by 4 bases, with 8 bases between. Germline V CDR1 and CDR2: DFQATT, SNEGSKA (reference sequence). This clonotype was found many times. The antigen is undetermined. From around 440 ng of RNA, a library with molecular barcoded alpha/delta and beta/gamma adaptors was made. MiXCR, run by TCRdb on the reads, gives a single entry per CDR3 protein. Seen here are fewer than 45,000 distinct CDR3 sequences, roughly 13% observed once, and the top ten hold around 30%. Sequencing used a population of CD138-negative cells sorted from bone marrow. The sequence came from a donor at least 40 years old with multiple myeloma. This rearrangement joins TRBV20-1 to TRBJ1-1; D perhaps matches TRBD1 (6 bases). The CDR3 protein is CSARSRGTEAFF. CDR3 coding DNA: TGCAGTGCTAGAAGCAGGGGCACTGAAGCTTTCTTT.